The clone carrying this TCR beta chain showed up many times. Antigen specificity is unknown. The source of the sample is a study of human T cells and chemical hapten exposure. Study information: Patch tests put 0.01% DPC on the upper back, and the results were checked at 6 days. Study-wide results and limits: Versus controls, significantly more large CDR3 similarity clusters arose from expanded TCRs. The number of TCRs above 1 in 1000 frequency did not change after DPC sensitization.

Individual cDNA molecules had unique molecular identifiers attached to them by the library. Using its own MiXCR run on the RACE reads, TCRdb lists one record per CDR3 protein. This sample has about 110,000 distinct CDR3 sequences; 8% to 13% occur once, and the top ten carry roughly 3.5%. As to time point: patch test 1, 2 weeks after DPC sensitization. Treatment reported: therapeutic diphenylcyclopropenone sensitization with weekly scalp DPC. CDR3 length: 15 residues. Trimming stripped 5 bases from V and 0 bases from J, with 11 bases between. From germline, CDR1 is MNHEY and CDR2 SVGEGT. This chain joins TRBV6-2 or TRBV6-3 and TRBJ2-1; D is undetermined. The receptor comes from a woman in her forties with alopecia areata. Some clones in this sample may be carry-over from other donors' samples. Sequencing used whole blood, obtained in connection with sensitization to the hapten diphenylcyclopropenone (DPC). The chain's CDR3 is CASSTTVTSYNEQFF. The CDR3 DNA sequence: TGTGCCAGCAGTACAACAGTAACCTCCTACAATGAGCAGTTCTTC.